The T cell receptor beta chain described here comes from a study of blood T cell repertoires in COVID-19. For the study at large: Sites in the United States, Italy and Spain provided acute and convalescent COVID-19 samples.

After removal of 5 bases from V and 9 bases from J, the junction contained 15 bases not matched to a gene. The CDR3 is 15 residues long. CDR1 MGHRA and CDR2 YSYEKL come from the germline V gene. Repertoires were generated with immunoSEQ multiplex PCR, while TCRdb's copy carries only in-frame clones and drops some. The sample lists roughly 570,000 clones, about 89% occurring once. In its sample, this clone was seen once. This clonotype was sampled from a woman aged 45-65 years with COVID-19, enrolled during active disease. Material: peripheral blood. The chain links TRBV4-1 to TRBJ1-2, with TRBD1 identical over 7 bases. The CDR3 DNA is TGCGCCAGCAGCTCAGCGACAGGGTGGGGGGACAGCTACACCTTC. Translated: CASSSATGWGDSYTF.